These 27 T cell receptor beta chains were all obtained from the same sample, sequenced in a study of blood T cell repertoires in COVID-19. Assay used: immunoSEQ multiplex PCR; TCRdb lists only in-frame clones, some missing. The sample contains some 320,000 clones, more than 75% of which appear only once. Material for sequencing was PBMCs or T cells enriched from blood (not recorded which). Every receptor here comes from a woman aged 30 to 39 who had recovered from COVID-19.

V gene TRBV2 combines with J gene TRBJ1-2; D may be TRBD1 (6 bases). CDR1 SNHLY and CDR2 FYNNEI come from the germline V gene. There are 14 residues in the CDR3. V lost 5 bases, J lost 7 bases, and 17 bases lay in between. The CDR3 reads CASSFRQGFSGYTF. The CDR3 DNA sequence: TGTGCCAGCAGTTTTCGTCAGGGGTTCAGTGGCTACACCTTC.

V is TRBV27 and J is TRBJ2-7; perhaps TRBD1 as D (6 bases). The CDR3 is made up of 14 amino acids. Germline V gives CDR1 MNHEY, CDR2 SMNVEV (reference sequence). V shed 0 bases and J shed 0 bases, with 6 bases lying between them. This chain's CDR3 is CASSLSGASYEQYF. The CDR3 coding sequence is TGTGCCAGCAGTTTATCGGGGGCCTCCTACGAGCAGTACTTC.

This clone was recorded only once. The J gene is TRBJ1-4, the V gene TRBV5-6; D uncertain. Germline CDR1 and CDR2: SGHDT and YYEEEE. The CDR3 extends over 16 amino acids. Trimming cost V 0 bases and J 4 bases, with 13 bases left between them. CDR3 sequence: CASSLEQFGGNEKLFF. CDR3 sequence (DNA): TGTGCCAGCAGCTTGGAACAGTTCGGTGGTAATGAAAAACTGTTTTTT.

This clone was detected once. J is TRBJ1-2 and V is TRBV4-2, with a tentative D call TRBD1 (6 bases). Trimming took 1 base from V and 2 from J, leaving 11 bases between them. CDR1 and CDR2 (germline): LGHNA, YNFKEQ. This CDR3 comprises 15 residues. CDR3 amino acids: CASSQVDRKNYGYTF. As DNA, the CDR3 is TGTGCCAGCAGCCAAGTGGACAGAAAAAACTATGGCTACACCTTC.

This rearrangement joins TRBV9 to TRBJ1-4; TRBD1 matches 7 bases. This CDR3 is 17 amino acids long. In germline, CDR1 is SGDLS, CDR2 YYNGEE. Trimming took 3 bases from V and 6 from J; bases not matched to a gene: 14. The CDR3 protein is CASSARENWDSYEKLFF. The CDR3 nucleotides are TGTGCCAGCAGCGCTCGAGAAAATTGGGACAGTTATGAAAAACTGTTTTTT.

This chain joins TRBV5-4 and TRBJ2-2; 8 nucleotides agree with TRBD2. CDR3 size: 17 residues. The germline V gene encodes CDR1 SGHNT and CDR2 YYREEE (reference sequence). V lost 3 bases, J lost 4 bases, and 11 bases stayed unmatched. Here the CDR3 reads CASSSDPGLAGTGELFF. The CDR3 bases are TGTGCCAGCAGCTCGGACCCAGGACTAGCAGGCACCGGGGAGCTGTTTTTT.

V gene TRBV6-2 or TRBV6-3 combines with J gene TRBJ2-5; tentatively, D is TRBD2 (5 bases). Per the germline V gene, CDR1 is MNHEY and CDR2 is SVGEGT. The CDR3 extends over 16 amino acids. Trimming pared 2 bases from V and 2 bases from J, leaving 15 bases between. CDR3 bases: TGTGCCAGCAGTTACCGACGCTCCGGGGATCAAGAGACCCAGTACTTC. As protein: CASSYRRSGDQETQYF.

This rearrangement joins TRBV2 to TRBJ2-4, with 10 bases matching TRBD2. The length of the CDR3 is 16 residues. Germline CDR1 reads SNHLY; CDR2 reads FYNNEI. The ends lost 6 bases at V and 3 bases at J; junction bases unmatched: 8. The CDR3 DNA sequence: TGTGCCAGCAGCGTGAGCGGGGGGGTTAGCAAAAACATTCAGTACTTC. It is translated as CASSVSGGVSKNIQYF.

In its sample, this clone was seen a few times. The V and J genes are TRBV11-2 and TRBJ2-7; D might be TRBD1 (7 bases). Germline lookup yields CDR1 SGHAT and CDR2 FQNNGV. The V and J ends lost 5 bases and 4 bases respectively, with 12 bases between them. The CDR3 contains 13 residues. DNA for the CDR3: TGTGCCAGCAGCACGGCAGGGGGGTACGAGCAGTACTTC. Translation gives CASSTAGGYEQYF.

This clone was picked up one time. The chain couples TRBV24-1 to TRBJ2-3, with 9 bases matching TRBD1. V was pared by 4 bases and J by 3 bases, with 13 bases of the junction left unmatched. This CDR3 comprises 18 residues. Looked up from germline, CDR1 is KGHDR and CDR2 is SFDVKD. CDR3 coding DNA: TGTGCCACCAGTGAACCGGGACAGGGCCGGGGAGTAACAGATACGCAGTATTTT. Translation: CATSEPGQGRGVTDTQYF.

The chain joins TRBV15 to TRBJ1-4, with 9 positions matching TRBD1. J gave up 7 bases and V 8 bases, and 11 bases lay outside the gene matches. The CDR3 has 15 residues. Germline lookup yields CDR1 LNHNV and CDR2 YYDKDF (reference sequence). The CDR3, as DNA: TGTGCCACCGGTCCCCGACAGGGGGGAGGTGAAAAACTGTTTTTT. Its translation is CATGPRQGGGEKLFF. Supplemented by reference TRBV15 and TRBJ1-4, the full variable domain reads DAMVIQNPRYQVTQFGKPVTLSCSQTLNHNVMYWYQQKSSQAPKLLFHYYDKDFNNEADTPDNFQSRRPNTSFCFLDIRSPGLGDTAMYLCATGPRQGGGEKLFFGSGTQLSVL.

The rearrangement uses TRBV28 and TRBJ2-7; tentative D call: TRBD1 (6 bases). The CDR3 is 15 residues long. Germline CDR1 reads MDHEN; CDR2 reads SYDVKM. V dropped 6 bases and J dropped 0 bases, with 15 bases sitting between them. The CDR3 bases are TGTGCCAGCAGGCGACAGGCGTCCTACTCCTACGAGCAGTACTTC. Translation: CASRRQASYSYEQYF.

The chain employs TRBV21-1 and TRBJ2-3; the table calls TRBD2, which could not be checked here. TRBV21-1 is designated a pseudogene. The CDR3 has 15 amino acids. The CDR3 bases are TGTGCCAGCAGCACGAGCGGGGGGGCCACAGATACGCAGTATTTT. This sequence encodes CASSTSGGATDTQYF.

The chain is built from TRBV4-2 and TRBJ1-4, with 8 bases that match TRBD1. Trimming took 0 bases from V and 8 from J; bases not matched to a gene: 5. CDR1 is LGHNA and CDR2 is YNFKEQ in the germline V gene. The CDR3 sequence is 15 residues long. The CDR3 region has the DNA TGTGCCAGCAGCCAAGAAACAGGGGGATGGGAAAAACTGTTTTTT. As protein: CASSQETGGWEKLFF.

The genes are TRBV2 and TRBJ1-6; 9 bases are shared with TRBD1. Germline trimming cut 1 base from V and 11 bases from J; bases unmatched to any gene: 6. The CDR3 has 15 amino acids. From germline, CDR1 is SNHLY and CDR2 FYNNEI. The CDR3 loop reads CASSEGTGVPPPLHF. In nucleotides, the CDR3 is TGTGCCAGCAGTGAAGGGACAGGGGTCCCCCCACCCCTCCACTTT.

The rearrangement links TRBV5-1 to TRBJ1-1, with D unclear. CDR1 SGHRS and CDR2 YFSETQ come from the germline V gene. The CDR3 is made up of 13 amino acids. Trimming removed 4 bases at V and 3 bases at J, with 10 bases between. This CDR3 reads CASSQKRDTEAFF. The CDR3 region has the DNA TGCGCCAGCAGCCAAAAGCGGGACACTGAAGCTTTCTTT.

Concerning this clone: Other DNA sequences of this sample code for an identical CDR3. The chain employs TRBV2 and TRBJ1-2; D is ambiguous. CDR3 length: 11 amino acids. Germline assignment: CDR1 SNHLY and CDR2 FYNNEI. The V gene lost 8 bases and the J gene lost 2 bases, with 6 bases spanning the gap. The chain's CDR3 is CASGQNYGYTF. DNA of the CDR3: TGTGCCAGCGGGCAAAACTATGGCTACACCTTC.

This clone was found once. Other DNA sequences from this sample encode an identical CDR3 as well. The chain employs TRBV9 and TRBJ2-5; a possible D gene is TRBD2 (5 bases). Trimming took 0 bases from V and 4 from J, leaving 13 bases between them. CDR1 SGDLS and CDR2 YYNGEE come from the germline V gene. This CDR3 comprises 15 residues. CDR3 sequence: CASSVGLAGGETQYF. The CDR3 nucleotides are TGTGCCAGCAGCGTAGGGCTAGCCGGCGGAGAGACCCAGTACTTC.

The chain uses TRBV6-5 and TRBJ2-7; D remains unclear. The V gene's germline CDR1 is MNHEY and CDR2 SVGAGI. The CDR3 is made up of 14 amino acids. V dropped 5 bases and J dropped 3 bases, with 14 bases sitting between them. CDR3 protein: CASSPRHQDYEQYF. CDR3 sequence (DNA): TGTGCCAGCAGTCCTCGACATCAGGACTACGAGCAGTACTTC.

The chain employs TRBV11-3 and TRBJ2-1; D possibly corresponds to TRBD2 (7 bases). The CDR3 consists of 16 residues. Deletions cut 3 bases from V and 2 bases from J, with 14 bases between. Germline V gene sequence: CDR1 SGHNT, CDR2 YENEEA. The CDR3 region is CASSFARGGTYNEQFF. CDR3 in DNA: TGTGCCAGCAGCTTTGCGAGGGGGGGAACCTACAATGAGCAGTTCTTC.

The CDR3, as DNA: TGTGCCATCAGTGAGCCCCCAGGGACAGGGGATGGTGAAAAACTGTTTTTT. Translating it yields CAISEPPGTGDGEKLFF. The gene calls are TRBV10-3 and TRBJ1-4, with 10 bases matching TRBD1. CDR1 and CDR2 (germline): ENHRY, SYGVKD. V was clipped by 2 bases and J by 7 bases; unmatched bases: 10. The CDR3 covers 17 residues.

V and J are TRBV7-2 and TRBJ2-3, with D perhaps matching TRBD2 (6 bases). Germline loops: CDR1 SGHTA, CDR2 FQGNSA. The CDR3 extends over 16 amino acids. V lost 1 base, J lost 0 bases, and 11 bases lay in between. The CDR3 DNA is TGTGCCAGCAGCTTAGGGGCTAGCGCGAGCACAGATACGCAGTATTTT. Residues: CASSLGASASTDTQYF.

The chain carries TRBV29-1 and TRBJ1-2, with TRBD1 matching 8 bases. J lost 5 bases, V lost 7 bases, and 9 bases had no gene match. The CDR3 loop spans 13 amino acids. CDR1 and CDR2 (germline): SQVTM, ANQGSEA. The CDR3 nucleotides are TGCAGCGCCGGCCAGGGGGCTTCGTATGGCTACACCTTC. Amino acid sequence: CSAGQGASYGYTF.

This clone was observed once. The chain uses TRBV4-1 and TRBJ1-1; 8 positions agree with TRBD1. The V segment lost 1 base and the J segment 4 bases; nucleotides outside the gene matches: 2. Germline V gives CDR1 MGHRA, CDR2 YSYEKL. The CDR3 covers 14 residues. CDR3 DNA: TGCGCCAGCAGCCAAGGACAGGGGACCACTGAAGCTTTCTTT. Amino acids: CASSQGQGTTEAFF.

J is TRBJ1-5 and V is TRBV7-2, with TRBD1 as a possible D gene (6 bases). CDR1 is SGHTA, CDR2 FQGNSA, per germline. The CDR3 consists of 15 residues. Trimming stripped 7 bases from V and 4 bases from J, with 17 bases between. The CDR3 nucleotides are TGTGCCAGCAAACTTACTACAGGGAATAATCAGCCCCAGCATTTT. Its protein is CASKLTTGNNQPQHF.

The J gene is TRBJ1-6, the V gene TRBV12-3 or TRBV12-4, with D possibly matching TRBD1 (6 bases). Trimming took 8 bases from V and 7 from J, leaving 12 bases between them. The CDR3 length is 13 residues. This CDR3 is CASGGGGNSPLHF. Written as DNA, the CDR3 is TGTGCCAGCGGGGGAGGGGGAAATTCACCCCTCCACTTT.

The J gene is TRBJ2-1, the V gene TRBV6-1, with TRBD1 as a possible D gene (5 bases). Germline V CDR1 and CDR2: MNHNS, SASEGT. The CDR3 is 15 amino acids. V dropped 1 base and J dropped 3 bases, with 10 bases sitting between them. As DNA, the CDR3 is TGTGCCAGCAGTGAAGGTCTGACAGTCTACAATGAGCAGTTCTTC. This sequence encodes CASSEGLTVYNEQFF.